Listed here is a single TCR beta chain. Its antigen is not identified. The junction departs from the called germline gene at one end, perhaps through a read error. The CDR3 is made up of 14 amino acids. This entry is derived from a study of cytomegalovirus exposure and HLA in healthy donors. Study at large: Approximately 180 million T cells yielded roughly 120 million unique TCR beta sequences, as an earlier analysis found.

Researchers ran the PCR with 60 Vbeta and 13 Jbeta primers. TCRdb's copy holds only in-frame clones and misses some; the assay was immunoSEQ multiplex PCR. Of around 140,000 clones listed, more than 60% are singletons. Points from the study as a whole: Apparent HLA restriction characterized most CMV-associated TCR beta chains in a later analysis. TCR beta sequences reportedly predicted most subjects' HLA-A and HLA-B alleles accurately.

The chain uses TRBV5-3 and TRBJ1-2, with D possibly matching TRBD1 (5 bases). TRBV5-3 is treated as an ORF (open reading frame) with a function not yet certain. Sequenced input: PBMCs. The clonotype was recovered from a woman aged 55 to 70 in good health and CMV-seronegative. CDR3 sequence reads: CASSLPTGGHGYTF. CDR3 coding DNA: TGTGCCAGCAGCTTACCCACAGGTGGACATGGCTACACCTTC.